The rows below give T cell receptor beta chains drawn from one sample of a study of cytomegalovirus exposure and HLA in healthy donors. The repertoire was sequenced with immunoSEQ multiplex PCR; TCRdb's copy has only in-frame clones and lacks some. This table holds 150,000 to 200,000 clones, 86% found once. Sequenced input: PBMCs. Receptors were obtained from a woman in her thirties in good health and CMV-seronegative. The CDR3 runs from the conserved cysteine through the conserved F or W. The D gene is left open where the match is weak. A clone size is listed for some rows: how often the clone was seen (once, few, many), or a class if it is expanded.

V	size	D	J	CDR3	DNA
TRBV2	-	-	TRBJ2-1	CASELSYNEQFF	TGTGCCAGCGAGCTCTCCTACAATGAGCAGTTCTTC
TRBV2	-	-	TRBJ1-3	CASSERGISGNTIYF	TGTGCCAGCAGTGAGCGGGGCATCTCTGGAAACACCATATATTTT
TRBV7-9	-	TRBD1	TRBJ2-2	CASSRQGNTGELFF	TGTGCCAGCAGTCGACAGGGTAACACCGGGGAGCTGTTTTTT
TRBV10-3	once	-	TRBJ1-1	CAISESTQGTEAFF	TGTGCCATCAGTGAGTCGACTCAGGGGACTGAAGCTTTCTTT
TRBV6-5	-	-	TRBJ1-1	CASARGAGGTEAFF	TGTGCCAGCGCTAGGGGGGCTGGAGGGACTGAAGCTTTCTTT
TRBV7-9	once	-	TRBJ2-1	CASSLAMREQFF	TGTGCCAGCAGCTTAGCGATGCGTGAGCAGTTCTTC
TRBV7-9	-	-	TRBJ1-2	CASSLEVGTSYGYTF	TGTGCCAGCAGCTTAGAGGTCGGGACCTCGTATGGCTACACCTTC
TRBV6-5	-	-	TRBJ1-3	CASSLRSGAGNTIYF	TGTGCCAGCAGTTTACGCTCGGGGGCCGGAAACACCATATATTTT
TRBV5-1	-	TRBD2	TRBJ2-5	CASSKGLAQETQYF	TGCGCCAGCAGCAAAGGACTAGCCCAAGAGACCCAGTACTTC
TRBV28	-	TRBD2	TRBJ2-3	CASSSDTPLLAGGWEFGTDTQYF	TGTGCCAGCAGTTCCGATACCCCCTTACTAGCGGGAGGATGGGAATTCGGCACAGATACGCAGTATTTT
TRBV29-1	few	-	TRBJ1-1	CSGGRNMNTEAFF	TGCAGCGGTGGACGGAACATGAACACTGAAGCTTTCTTT